The present entry profiles one T cell receptor beta chain with its context. Generated by immunoSEQ multiplex PCR, the TCRdb table keeps only in-frame clones and is missing some. The table records some 320,000 clones, approximately 90% of them present only once. This specimen belongs to a study of cytomegalovirus exposure and HLA in healthy donors. The trim removed 3 bases at V and 0 bases at J, leaving 6 bases unmatched. This CDR3 comprises 15 residues. The V gene's germline CDR1 is SGHNT and CDR2 YYREEE (reference sequence). This chain joins TRBV5-4 and TRBJ2-7, with TRBD1 identical over 7 bases. Sequences were obtained from PBMCs. This clonotype originated in a woman younger than 45 in good health and CMV-seropositive. The chain's CDR3 is CASSSLGTDSYEQYF. CDR3 sequence (DNA): TGTGCCAGCAGCTCGCTGGGGACAGACTCCTACGAGCAGTACTTC.